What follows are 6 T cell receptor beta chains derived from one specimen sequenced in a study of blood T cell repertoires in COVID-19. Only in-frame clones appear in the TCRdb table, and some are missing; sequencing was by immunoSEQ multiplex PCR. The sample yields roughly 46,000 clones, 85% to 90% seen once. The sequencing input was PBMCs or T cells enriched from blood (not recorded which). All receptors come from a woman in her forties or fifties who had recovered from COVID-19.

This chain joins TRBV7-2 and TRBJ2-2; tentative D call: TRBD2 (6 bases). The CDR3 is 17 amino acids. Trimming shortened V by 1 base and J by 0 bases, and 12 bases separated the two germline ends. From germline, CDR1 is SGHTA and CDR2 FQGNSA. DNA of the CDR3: TGTGCCAGCAGCTTAGGACTAGTTAGAGCGAACACCGGGGAGCTGTTTTTT. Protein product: CASSLGLVRANTGELFF.

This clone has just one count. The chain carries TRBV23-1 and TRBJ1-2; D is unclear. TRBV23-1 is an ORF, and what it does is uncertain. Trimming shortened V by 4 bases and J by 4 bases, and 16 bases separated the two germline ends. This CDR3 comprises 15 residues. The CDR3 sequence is CASSRGRPRTYGYTF. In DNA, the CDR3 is TGCGCCAGCAGTCGTGGGAGACCGAGGACCTATGGCTACACCTTC.

The CDR3 sequence: CASSQDRAVPSTDTQYF. DNA for the CDR3: TGCGCCAGCAGCCAAGATAGAGCGGTGCCTAGCACAGATACGCAGTATTTT. This chain connects TRBV4-1 to TRBJ2-3; D possibly corresponds to TRBD2 (5 bases). The CDR3 has 17 residues. Germline V gene data show CDR1 as MGHRA and CDR2 as YSYEKL. V was shortened by 0 bases and J by 0 bases, with 13 bases between the two germline ends.

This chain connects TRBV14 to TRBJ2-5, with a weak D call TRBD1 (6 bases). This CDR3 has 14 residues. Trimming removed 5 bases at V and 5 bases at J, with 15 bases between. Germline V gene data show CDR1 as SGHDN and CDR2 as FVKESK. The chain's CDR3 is CASSGLGGVETQYF. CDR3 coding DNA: TGTGCCAGCAGCGGGTTAGGGGGAGTCGAGACCCAGTACTTC. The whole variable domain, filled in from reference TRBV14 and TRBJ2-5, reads EAGVTQFPSHSVIEKGQTVTLRCDPISGHDNLYWYRRVMGKEIKFLLHFVKESKQDESGMPNNRFLAERTGGTYSTLKVQPAELEDSGVYFCASSGLGGVETQYFGPGTRLLVL.

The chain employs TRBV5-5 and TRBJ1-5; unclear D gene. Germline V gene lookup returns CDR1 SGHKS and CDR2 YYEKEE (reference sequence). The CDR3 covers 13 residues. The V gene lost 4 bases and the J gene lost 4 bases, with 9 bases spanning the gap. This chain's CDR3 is CASSPLLNQPQHF. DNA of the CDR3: TGTGCCAGCAGCCCCCTATTGAATCAGCCCCAGCATTTT.

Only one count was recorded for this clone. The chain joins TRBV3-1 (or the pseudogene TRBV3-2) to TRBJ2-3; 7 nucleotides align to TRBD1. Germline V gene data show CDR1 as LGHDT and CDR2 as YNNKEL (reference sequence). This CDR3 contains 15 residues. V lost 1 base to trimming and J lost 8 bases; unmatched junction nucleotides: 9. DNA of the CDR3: TGTGCCAGCAGCCAAGGAGACAGGGCTCGGGGTACGCAGTATTTT. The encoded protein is CASSQGDRARGTQYF.